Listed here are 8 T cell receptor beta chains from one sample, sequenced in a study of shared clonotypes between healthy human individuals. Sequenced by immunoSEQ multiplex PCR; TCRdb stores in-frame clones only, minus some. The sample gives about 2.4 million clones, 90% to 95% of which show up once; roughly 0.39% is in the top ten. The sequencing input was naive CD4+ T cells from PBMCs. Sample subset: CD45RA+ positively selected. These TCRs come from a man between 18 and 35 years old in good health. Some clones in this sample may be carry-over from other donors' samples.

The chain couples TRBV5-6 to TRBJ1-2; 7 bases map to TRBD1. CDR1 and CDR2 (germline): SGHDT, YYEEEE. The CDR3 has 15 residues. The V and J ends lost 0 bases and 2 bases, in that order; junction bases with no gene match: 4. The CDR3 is CASSLVPGGNYGYTF. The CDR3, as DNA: TGTGCCAGCAGCTTGGTTCCAGGGGGGAACTATGGCTACACCTTC.

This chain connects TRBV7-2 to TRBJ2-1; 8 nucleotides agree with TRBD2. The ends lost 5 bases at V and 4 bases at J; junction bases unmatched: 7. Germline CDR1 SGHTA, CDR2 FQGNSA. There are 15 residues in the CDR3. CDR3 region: CASSRVAGLYNEQFF. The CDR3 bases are TGTGCCAGCAGCCGGGTAGCGGGACTATACAATGAGCAGTTCTTC.

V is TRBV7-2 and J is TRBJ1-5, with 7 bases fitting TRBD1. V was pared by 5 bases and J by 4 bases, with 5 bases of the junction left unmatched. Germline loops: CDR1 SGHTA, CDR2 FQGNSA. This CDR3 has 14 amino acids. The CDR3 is CASSTNRGNQPQHF. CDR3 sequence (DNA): TGTGCCAGCAGCACCAACAGGGGAAATCAGCCCCAGCATTTT.

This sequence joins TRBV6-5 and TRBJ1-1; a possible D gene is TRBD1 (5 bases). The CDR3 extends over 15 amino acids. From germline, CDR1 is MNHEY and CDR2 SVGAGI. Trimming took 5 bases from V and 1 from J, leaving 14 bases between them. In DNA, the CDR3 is TGTGCCAGCAGTAAGCCGGGACGGCAGAACACTGAAGCTTTCTTT. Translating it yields CASSKPGRQNTEAFF.

CDR3 coding DNA: TGTGCCACCAAATCAGGGGGCACGGGAAACACCATATATTTT. It translates to CATKSGGTGNTIYF. V gene TRBV6-5 combines with J gene TRBJ1-3; TRBD1 matches at 8 bases. This CDR3 has 14 residues. The germline gives CDR1 MNHEY, CDR2 SVGAGI. Trimming took 10 bases from V and 4 from J; bases not matched to a gene: 9.

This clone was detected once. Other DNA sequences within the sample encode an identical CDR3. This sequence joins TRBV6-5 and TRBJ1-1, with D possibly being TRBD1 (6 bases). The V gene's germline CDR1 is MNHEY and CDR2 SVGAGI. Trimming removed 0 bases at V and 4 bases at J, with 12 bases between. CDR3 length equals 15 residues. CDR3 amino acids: CASSYSPPRGTEAFF. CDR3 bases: TGTGCCAGCAGTTACTCTCCCCCCAGGGGCACTGAAGCTTTCTTT.

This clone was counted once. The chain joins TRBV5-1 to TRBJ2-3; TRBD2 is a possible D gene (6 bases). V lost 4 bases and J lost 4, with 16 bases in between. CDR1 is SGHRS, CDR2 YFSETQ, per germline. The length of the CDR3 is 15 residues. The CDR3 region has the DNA TGCGCCAGCAGCACAGGCTCGGGACTGCCAGATACGCAGTATTTT. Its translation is CASSTGSGLPDTQYF.

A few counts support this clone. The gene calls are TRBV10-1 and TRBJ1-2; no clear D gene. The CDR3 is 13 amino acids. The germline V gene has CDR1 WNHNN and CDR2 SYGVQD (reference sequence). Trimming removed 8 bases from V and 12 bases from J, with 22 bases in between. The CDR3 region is CASGSVPLTVDTF. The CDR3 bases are TGCGCCAGCGGATCCGTTCCGCTAACTGTTGACACCTTC.